This entry describes one T cell receptor beta chain. Its antigen is not known. This sample was included in a study of graft-versus-host responses after intestinal transplantation. V gave up 4 bases and J gave up 4 bases, with 16 bases separating them. Germline V gene lookup returns CDR1 MGHRA and CDR2 YSYEKL. The CDR3 runs 15 residues. Sequenced by immunoSEQ multiplex PCR; TCRdb stores in-frame clones only, minus some. The sample consists of about 85,000 clones, 91% of them appearing once. V usage is TRBV4-1 and J usage is TRBJ1-1; D remains unclear. The sample here was unstimulated CD8+ T cells sorted from spleen or lymph node cells, taken before transplant. This clonotype was sampled from a human donor who was the organ donor for an intestinal transplant. The CDR3 nucleotides are TGCGCCAGCAGCCCAACCCCACCGGGGAGCACTGAAGCTTTCTTT. It is translated as CASSPTPPGSTEAFF.